The entry that follows covers one T cell receptor beta chain sequence. The CDR3 totals 11 residues. CDR1 and CDR2 from the germline V gene are SQVTM and ANQGSEA. V was trimmed by 4 bases and J by 4 bases, leaving 7 bases between them. The data were obtained in a study of technical replicates of blood from several donors. TCRdb keeps only in-frame clones here, not all; method: immunoSEQ multiplex PCR. The sample consists of tens of thousands of clones, approximately 95% of them appearing once. The TCR originated in a human donor in good health. The chain combines TRBV29-1 with TRBJ1-1; D is unresolved. The sample taken for sequencing was T cells isolated from PBMCs. CDR3 sequence: CSVVGLTEAFF. The CDR3 bases are TGCAGCGTTGTCGGTCTCACTGAAGCTTTCTTT.